This T cell receptor beta chain is from a study of human T cells and chemical hapten exposure. Study details: Chiefly female patients presented with alopecia areata, totalis or universalis.

Time point of the sample: patch test 1, 2 weeks after DPC sensitization. Treatment indicated: therapeutic diphenylcyclopropenone sensitization with weekly scalp DPC. Authors' data handling: TCR counts had a median of around 94,000 per sample and spanned roughly 23,224 to 750,000. TCRdb used MiXCR to reprocess the RACE reads, holding one entry per CDR3 protein. The V and J calls and clone size are TCRdb's, not the authors'. The sample has roughly 190,000 distinct CDR3 sequences; 20% to 25% are singletons. This clonotype came up a few times. The germline V gene encodes CDR1 GTSNPN and CDR2 SVGIG (reference sequence). V was pared by 2 bases and J by 9 bases, with 6 bases of the junction left unmatched. CDR3 length: 14 residues.

This rearrangement joins TRBV30 to TRBJ1-6; the match to TRBD1 covers 8 bases. This specimen consisted of whole blood, obtained in connection with sensitization to the hapten diphenylcyclopropenone (DPC). The source is a woman aged 45-60 years with alopecia areata. Some clones in this sample may be carry-over from other donors' samples. The CDR3 spells CAWSYGQGPSPLHF. CDR3 sequence (DNA): TGTGCCTGGAGTTACGGACAGGGACCTTCACCCCTCCACTTT.